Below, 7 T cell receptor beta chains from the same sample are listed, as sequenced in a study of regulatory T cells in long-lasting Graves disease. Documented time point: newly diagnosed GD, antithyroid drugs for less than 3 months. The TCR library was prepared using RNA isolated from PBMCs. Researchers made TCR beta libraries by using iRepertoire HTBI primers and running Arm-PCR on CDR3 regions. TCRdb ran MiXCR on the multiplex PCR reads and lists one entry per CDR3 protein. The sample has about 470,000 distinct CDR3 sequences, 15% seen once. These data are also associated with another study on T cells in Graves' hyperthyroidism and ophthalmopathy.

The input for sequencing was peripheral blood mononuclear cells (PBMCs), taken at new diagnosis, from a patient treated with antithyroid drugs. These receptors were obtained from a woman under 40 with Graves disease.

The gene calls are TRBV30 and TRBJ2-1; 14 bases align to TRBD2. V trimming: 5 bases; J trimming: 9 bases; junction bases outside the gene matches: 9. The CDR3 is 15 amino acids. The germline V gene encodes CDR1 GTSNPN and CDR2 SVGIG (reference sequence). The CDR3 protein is CAWAGAGLAGVEQFF. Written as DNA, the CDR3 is TGTGCCTGGGCAGGGGCGGGACTAGCGGGAGTTGAGCAGTTCTTC.

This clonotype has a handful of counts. The CDR3, as DNA: TGTGCCAGCAGCCTTGACTCCGCGTCTTACAATGAGCAGTTCTTC. Its translation is CASSLDSASYNEQFF. The chain combines TRBV7-3 with TRBJ2-1; D ambiguous. Germline V gene data show CDR1 as SGHTA and CDR2 as FQGTGA. V was trimmed by 5 bases and J by 4 bases, leaving 15 bases between them. The CDR3 is 15 residues long.

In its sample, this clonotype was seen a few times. This CDR3 is CASSALRTAAGSKTQYF. The CDR3 DNA reads as TGTGCCAGCAGTGCACTACGGACAGCTGCAGGGTCCAAAACGCAGTATTTT. This chain connects TRBV2 to TRBJ2-3; possible D gene TRBD1, 6 bases. This CDR3 contains 17 residues. The germline V and J ends were trimmed by 4 bases and 9 bases, with 26 bases remaining between them. CDR1 SNHLY and CDR2 FYNNEI come from the germline V gene.

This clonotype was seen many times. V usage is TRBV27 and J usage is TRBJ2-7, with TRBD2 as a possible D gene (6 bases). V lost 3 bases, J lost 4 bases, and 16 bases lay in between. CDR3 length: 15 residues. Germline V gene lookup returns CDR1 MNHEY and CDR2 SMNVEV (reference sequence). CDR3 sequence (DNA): TGTGCCAGCAGTTTTCGCGGGATTGACCCTTACGAGCAGTACTTC. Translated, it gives CASSFRGIDPYEQYF.

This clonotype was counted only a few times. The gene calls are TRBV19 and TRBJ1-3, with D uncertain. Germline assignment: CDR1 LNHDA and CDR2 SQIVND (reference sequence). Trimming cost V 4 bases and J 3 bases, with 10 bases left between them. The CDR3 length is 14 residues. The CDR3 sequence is CASSTRSRGNTIYF. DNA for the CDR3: TGTGCCAGTAGTACCAGGTCCCGTGGAAACACCATATATTTT.

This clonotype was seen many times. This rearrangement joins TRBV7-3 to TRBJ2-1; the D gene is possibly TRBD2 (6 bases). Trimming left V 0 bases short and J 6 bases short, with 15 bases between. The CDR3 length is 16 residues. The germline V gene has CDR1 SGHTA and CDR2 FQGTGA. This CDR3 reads CASSLTGGSPGNEQFF. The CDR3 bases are TGTGCCAGCAGCTTAACGGGAGGTTCCCCAGGCAATGAGCAGTTCTTC. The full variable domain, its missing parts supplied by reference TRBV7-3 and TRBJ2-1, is GAGVSQTPSNKVTEKGKYVELRCDPISGHTALYWYRQSLGQGPEFLIYFQGTGAADDSGLPNDRFFAVRPEGSVSTLKIQRTERGDSAVYLCASSLTGGSPGNEQFFGPGTRLTVL.

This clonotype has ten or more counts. The CDR3 sequence is CASTWGTDTQYF. DNA for the CDR3: TGTGCCAGCACCTGGGGCACAGATACGCAGTATTTT. V is TRBV7-9 and J is TRBJ2-3, with D unclear. This CDR3 has 12 amino acids. V lost 7 bases and J lost 1, with 6 bases in between. The V gene's germline CDR1 is SEHNR and CDR2 FQNEAQ (reference sequence).